This T cell receptor beta chain was captured by sequencing in a study of cytomegalovirus exposure and HLA in healthy donors listed by TCRdb under 2017. Regarding the research as a whole: According to a later analysis, the approximately 130 validation repertoires were produced on the same platform as the roughly 720 repertoires of the first cohort. To predict cytomegalovirus infection status, the study combined high-throughput TCR immunosequencing, statistical association of individual TCRs with disease status, and machine learning. The study was designed to test whether signatures of past pathogen exposure could be identified by cataloging public T cell receptors. In addition to the first cohort of 666 subjects, a separate validation cohort of about 120 different subjects was used.

This clone was recorded only once. Its antigen remains undetermined. Base qualities are missing; no much larger clone stands one base away. The donors belonged to the validation cohort of around 130 subjects, which was separate from the roughly 680-subject first cohort. Library method: the immunoSEQ multiplex PCR assay. The paper's data handling went like this. A statistical classification framework was built for diagnosing cytomegalovirus status from the catalog of TCR beta chain sequences. The source is immuneACCESS, and TCRdb retained only in-frame sequences with V and J called. Part of the clones is not carried over; for the studies checked, unresolved V genes explain less than half of this, and the remainder is unexplained. V and J calls and clone size come straight from that table; D and trimming were deduced from the DNA. Within this sample are around 190,000 clones, with 86% of them counted one time only. The ten largest make up roughly 6.6% of the sample.

Summary of the overall study and its limitations: Most TCR sequences were seen in very few donors, while some public TCRs were found in many individuals. In vitro tests confirmed that a few of the cytomegalovirus-associated TCR beta chains recognize cytomegalovirus antigens. A later analysis had no HLA typing for the validation cohort, so co-occurrence there was scored across all 110 or so repertoires. In a later analysis, TCRs clustered in the first cohort were found to also tend to co-occur in the 120 validation repertoires, with 85% to 95% of cluster scores above 0. The study listed approximately 150 TCR beta chains as associated with cytomegalovirus. The authors suggested that the approach could potentially be generalized to other disease states and immunological phenotypes. Cytomegalovirus status was reported to be diagnosed by the classifier with high specificity and sensitivity in both the original and validation cohorts.

The CDR3 sequence holds 17 residues, the cysteine and phenylalanine included. Here the CDR3 DNA is all that survives: 51 bases in frame from base 1. The germline V gene supplies CDR1 SGDLS and CDR2 YYNGEE. V lost 6 bases and J lost 0 bases; the stretch between them is 20 bases long. The source material was PBMCs. The source of this sequence is a man aged 30-40 years in good health and CMV-seropositive. The chain uses TRBV9 and TRBJ2-3; matching of 5 bases hints at TRBD2 as the D gene. The DNA sequence is TGTGCCAGCACCCTAGGACTCCCTGAATCTAGCACAGATACGCAGTATTTT. This sequence encodes CASTLGLPESSTDTQYF.